This is a list of T cell receptor beta chains from one sample in a study of cytomegalovirus exposure and HLA in healthy donors. The data were produced by immunoSEQ multiplex PCR, yet TCRdb's version contains in-frame clones alone and is incomplete. The profile covers around 170,000 clones, with roughly 72% appearing a single time and under 2% taken by the ten largest. Sequenced sample: PBMCs. Receptors were obtained from a man aged 40-50 years in good health and CMV-seronegative. CDR3s include the opening cysteine and the closing phenylalanine or tryptophan. A D gene is named only where the DNA matches it firmly. Where a row states a size, it is once, few, many or the class of an expanded clone; other rows omit it.

TRBJ2-6 TRBV9 once - 14 TGTGCCAGCACGGGCGGGGCTGGGGCCAACGTCCTGACTTTC CASTGGAGANVLTF
TRBJ2-7 TRBV28 few TRBD2 19 TGTGCCAGCAGTTTCCCTGGACTAGCGGGAGGGGCCGACCTCTACGAGCAGTACTTC CASSFPGLAGGADLYEQYF
TRBJ2-3 TRBV14 - TRBD2 14 TGTGCCAGCAGCCAAAATCCGGTAGCGGGAGCGCAGTATTTT CASSQNPVAGAQYF
TRBJ2-7 TRBV5-4 few - 13 TGTGCCAGCAGCTTGCCGGGAACCTACGAGCAGTACTTC CASSLPGTYEQYF
TRBJ1-6 TRBV4-2 once - 16 TGTGCCAGCAGCCAAGAAGGAGGGGACCGTAATTCACCCCTCCACTTT CASSQEGGDRNSPLHF
TRBJ1-1 TRBV2 - - 15 TGTGCCAGCAGTATACGGGACACGGCTCCTCTTGAAGCTTTCTTT CASSIRDTAPLEAFF
TRBJ2-1 TRBV28 few - 16 TGTGCCAGCAGTCCCCCCCCAGGATACGTCTACAATGAGCAGTTCTTC CASSPPPGYVYNEQFF
TRBJ2-7 TRBV2 - TRBD2 14 TGTGCCAGCAGGATAGCGGGAGTATCCCACGAGCAGTACTTC CASRIAGVSHEQYF
TRBJ2-2 TRBV5-4 - - 16 TGTGCCAGCAGCCCGGGGGGCGGGAGGAACACCGGGGAGCTGTTTTTT CASSPGGGRNTGELFF
TRBJ2-5 TRBV2 - - 14 TGTGCCAGCGCGGCAGGGGGCGGGGGAGAGACCCAGTACTTC CASAAGGGGETQYF
TRBJ1-5 TRBV11-2 - TRBD1 14 TGTGCCAGCAGCCCGGACAGGGAAGTTCAGCCCCAGCATTTT CASSPDREVQPQHF
TRBJ2-5 TRBV5-1 - TRBD1 14 TGCGCCAGCAGCTTGGGACAGGGGGGGGAGACCCAGTACTTC CASSLGQGGETQYF
TRBJ2-1 TRBV13 few TRBD1 19 TGTGCCAGCAGCTTGGTAGGTGACCCCAGGGGGTTCTCCTACAATGAGCAGTTCTTC CASSLVGDPRGFSYNEQFF
TRBJ2-3 TRBV6-1 - - 12 TGTGCCAGCAGCTCAGCGGGAGATACGCAGTATTTT CASSSAGDTQYF
TRBJ1-1 TRBV6-5 - - 12 TGTGCCAGCAGACAGGGACGCACTGAAGCTTTCTTT CASRQGRTEAFF
TRBJ2-7 TRBV7-9 - TRBD2 17 TGTGCCAGCAGCTTAAGTTGGGGAGGCGGGAGCTCCTACGAGCAGTACTTC CASSLSWGGGSSYEQYF
TRBJ1-4 TRBV5-6 - TRBD1 14 TGTGCCAGCAGGACGACAGGGGGGGATGAAAAACTGTTTTTT CASRTTGGDEKLFF
TRBJ1-4 TRBV27 - TRBD1 14 TGTGCCAGCGGGTACAGGGGGGGGAATGAAAAACTGTTTTTT CASGYRGGNEKLFF
TRBJ2-3 TRBV11-3 - TRBD1 15 TGTGCCAGCAGCTCACAACTGACAGGGGCAGATACGCAGTATTTT CASSSQLTGADTQYF
TRBJ2-1 TRBV6-5 - - 14 TGTGCCAGCAGATCACATGCGGGGCACAATGAGCAGTTCTTC CASRSHAGHNEQFF
TRBJ1-2 TRBV20-1 - - 11 TGCAGTCAGGGGTCGGACTATGGCTACACCTTC CSQGSDYGYTF
TRBJ1-5 TRBV4-1 - TRBD1 14 TGCGCCAGCAGCCGGGACAGGGAAAAACAGCCCCAGCATTTT CASSRDREKQPQHF
TRBJ1-2 TRBV7-2 - - 14 TGTGCCAGCAGCTTAGAGATCTATAACTATGGCTACACCTTC CASSLEIYNYGYTF
TRBJ2-1 TRBV9 few TRBD1 16 TGTGCCAGCAATATTGCCGGGACAGGCCCCTACAATGAGCAGTTCTTC CASNIAGTGPYNEQFF
TRBJ1-5 TRBV21-1 - - 15 TGTGCCAGCAGCAGAGGCCAGGAGGGCAATCAGCCCCAGCATTTT CASSRGQEGNQPQHF
TRBJ2-2 TRBV7-2 - TRBD2 16 TGTGCCAGCAGCTTAGATCTAGCGGGAATGGCCGGGGAGCTGTTTTTT CASSLDLAGMAGELFF
TRBJ2-7 TRBV7-2 - - 14 TGTGCCAGCAGCTTCCAGTTTACGTCCTACGAGCAGTACTTC CASSFQFTSYEQYF
TRBJ2-3 TRBV27 - - 16 TGTGCCAGCAGTTTATCATTCGGGAGCTCCCCAGATACGCAGTATTTT CASSLSFGSSPDTQYF
TRBJ2-7 TRBV10-2 - TRBD1 14 TGCGCCAGCAAACGGGACAGGGGCGTCTACGAGCAGTACTTC CASKRDRGVYEQYF
TRBJ2-3 TRBV5-1 - TRBD2 16 TGCGCCAGCAGCTTGGAGGCTAGCGGGACGGCAGATACGCAGTATTTT CASSLEASGTADTQYF
TRBJ2-5 TRBV14 - - 16 TGTGCCAGCAGCCAAGTCCCGACAGAGTACCAAGAGACCCAGTACTTC CASSQVPTEYQETQYF
TRBJ2-2 TRBV5-4 - TRBD1 15 TGTGCCAGCCGCGACAGGGGGATCGGCACCGGGGAGCTGTTTTTT CASRDRGIGTGELFF
TRBJ2-5 TRBV29-1 - TRBD2 14 TGCAGCGCCCTAGCGGGCACCTTCCAAGAGACCCAGTACTTC CSALAGTFQETQYF
TRBJ2-1 TRBV6-5 - TRBD1 15 TGTGCCAGCAGTTACTTGGGGGACAGTGACAATGAGCAGTTCTTC CASSYLGDSDNEQFF
TRBJ1-1 TRBV5-1 - TRBD1 15 TGCGCCAGCAGCGAGTCCGTAACAGGGGCGGCTGAAGCTTTCTTT CASSESVTGAAEAFF
TRBJ2-5 TRBV6-6 - TRBD2 15 TGTGCCAGCAGTTACTATACGGGAGGTGGGGAGACCCAGTACTTC CASSYYTGGGETQYF
TRBJ2-2 TRBV19 - TRBD1 14 TGTGCCAGTGGCGACAGGGTTTACACCGGGGAGCTGTTTTTT CASGDRVYTGELFF
TRBJ1-3 TRBV27 - - 14 TGTGCCAGCAGTTTATCGGGACAACGAAACACCATATATTTT CASSLSGQRNTIYF
TRBJ1-1 TRBV30 few - 12 TGTGCCTTCTCGAGATCGAACACTGAAGCTTTCTTT CAFSRSNTEAFF
TRBJ2-1 TRBV7-9 - - 16 TGTGCCAGCAGCAACCCGGGTCCCCGCTCCTACAATGAGCAGTTCTTC CASSNPGPRSYNEQFF
TRBJ1-3 TRBV28 - TRBD1 16 TGTGCCAGCAGTCCTGCAGGGGGCTTATTTGGAAACACCATATATTTT CASSPAGGLFGNTIYF
TRBJ2-2 TRBV11-3 few - 13 TGTGCCAGCAGCTACCCCGGGTCCGGGGAGCTGTTTTTT CASSYPGSGELFF
TRBJ2-7 TRBV25-1 - TRBD1 15 TGTGCCACCAGGGTAAGCGGACAGGGGACCTACGAGCAGTACTTC CATRVSGQGTYEQYF
TRBJ1-2 TRBV6-6 - TRBD1 14 TGTGCCAGCAGTTCCTTAACAGGGGCGGGTGGCTACACCTTC CASSSLTGAGGYTF
TRBJ2-6 TRBV10-2 - TRBD2 20 TGCGCCAGCAGTGAGTTCTCCCTAGCGGGAGTAACCCTCGCGGCCAACGTCCTGACTTTC CASSEFSLAGVTLAANVLTF
TRBJ2-2 TRBV5-1 - - 15 TGCGCCAGCGGAGCTGGGGCGGTATTCACCGGGGAGCTGTTTTTT CASGAGAVFTGELFF
TRBJ1-2 TRBV9 - - 14 TGTGCCAGCAGCGTAGGTACAGGGCACTATGGCTACACCTTC CASSVGTGHYGYTF
TRBJ1-5 TRBV7-2 - - 14 TGTGCCAGCAGCTTAGAGAGGGCTACTCAGCCCCAGCATTTT CASSLERATQPQHF
TRBJ2-4 TRBV4-2 - TRBD2 16 TGTGCCAGCAGCCAAGACAATAGCGGGAGGGCCTTCATTCAGTACTTC CASSQDNSGRAFIQYF